This is a list of T cell receptor beta chains from one sample in a study of blood T cell repertoires in COVID-19. The assay was immunoSEQ multiplex PCR, and TCRdb's table has in-frame clones only and misses some. The sample contains about 64,000 clones, around 90% of which appear only once. Sequenced input: peripheral blood. The source of these receptors is a woman between 55 and 75 years old with COVID-19, enrolled during active disease. The CDR3 runs from the conserved cysteine through the conserved F or W. Clone size is shown for a subset of rows, as once, few, many or a class of expanded clone.

TRBJ2-1,.,TRBV7-2,CASSLAERSEQFF
TRBJ1-6,.,TRBV27,CASSLSRRGINSPLHF
TRBJ1-2,.,TRBV6-1,CASSASRGQANYGYTF
TRBJ2-2,.,TRBV4-3,CASSHPTNRGLSGELFF
TRBJ1-1,.,TRBV30,CAWSIFSAGSLTNTEAFF
TRBJ1-5,.,TRBV27,CASSLERSNQPQHF
TRBJ2-1,.,TRBV5-4,CASSLGLAGVTEQFF
TRBJ2-2,.,TRBV6-5,CASSWGPGELFF
TRBJ2-1,.,TRBV11-2,CASSPGTGGYNEQFF
TRBJ2-7,.,TRBV20-1,CSASGAWDRGILEQYF
TRBJ2-5,.,TRBV27,CASSLSVGLFWETQYF
TRBJ2-1,.,TRBV4-3,CASSQESLASNNEQFF
TRBJ2-7,.,TRBV11-3,CASSPMGGSSYEQYF
TRBJ2-2,.,TRBV29-1,CSVETGYGTGELFF
TRBJ2-2,few,TRBV19,CASSTGLSGTGELFF
TRBJ2-1,.,TRBV10-2,CASGSGYEQFF
TRBJ1-1,.,TRBV27,CASSLSRVLNTEAFF
TRBJ1-1,.,TRBV4-1,CASSPRTGRGAFF
TRBJ2-2,.,TRBV30,CAWMGGGNTGELFF
TRBJ2-7,.,TRBV27,CASSSQGPPGQGYEQYF
TRBJ2-2,.,TRBV11-2,CASSSSGRAGELFF
TRBJ1-4,.,TRBV10-2,CASSTFAREKLFF
TRBJ2-7,.,TRBV10-3,CAISESIFRGEQYF
TRBJ2-7,.,TRBV4-2,CASSLSLAGGQYF
TRBJ2-2,.,TRBV25-1,CASRQDTGELFF
TRBJ2-7,.,TRBV5-1,CASSLDGTGGIYEQYF
TRBJ1-2,few,TRBV7-9,CASSLGPAGGSGYTF
TRBJ2-1,.,TRBV27,CASSLPSGRQNEQFF
TRBJ1-6,few,TRBV6-5,CASSYRSGDSPLHF
TRBJ1-1,.,TRBV19,CASSILGGTAAFF
TRBJ2-3,.,TRBV9,CASSVVTSSTDTQYF